This TCR beta chain emerged from a study of blood T cell repertoires in COVID-19. The wider study: Specimens from acute and convalescent COVID-19 originated in the United States, Italy and Spain. Nucleic acid was either cDNA or gDNA, and it came from T cells, B-cell-depleted T cells, or PBMCs.

Germline lookup yields CDR1 LNHDA and CDR2 SQIVND (reference sequence). The ends were cut back, 3 bases at V and 5 bases at J, with 10 bases in the middle. The CDR3 length is 13 residues. Source study methods: Amplification of reference gene primers provided the estimated nucleated cell counts. Here immunoSEQ multiplex PCR was the method, and the copy in TCRdb shows in-frame clones only, minus some. The V and J calls and clone size were taken over from that table, and D and trimming were inferred from the DNA. The sample yields nearly 95,000 clones, around 87% seen once. The sequence derives from a woman of 80 years or more with acute or convalescent COVID-19. The gene calls are TRBV19 and TRBJ2-5; D is unclear. The specimen was peripheral blood. The DNA of the CDR3 is TGTGCCAGTAGTATCCCGCCGCGGGAGACCCAGTACTTC. It codes for CASSIPPRETQYF.